This T cell receptor beta chain was documented in a study of cytomegalovirus exposure and HLA in healthy donors. The study, taken as a whole, reports: Only CMV serostatus was available as immune exposure information. The CMV antigen specificity of a few CMV-associated chains was confirmed through in vitro analysis.

For this clone: No antigen is known for it.

With 7 bases clipped from V and 2 bases from J, the junction kept 7 bases outside the gene matches. This CDR3 contains 14 residues. Germline-derived CDR1 and CDR2 are LNHDA and SQIVND (reference sequence). This PCR relied on a set of 60 Vbeta primers and 13 Jbeta primers. Libraries were prepared by immunoSEQ multiplex PCR; TCRdb keeps only in-frame clonotypes and omits some of them. Counted here are approximately 130,000 clones, roughly 82% occurring once; the ten biggest clones make up 2.9%. The chain has TRBV19 and TRBJ1-1, with 7 bases aligning to TRBD1. Source material: PBMCs. This sequence originates from a woman in her thirties or forties in good health and CMV-seropositive. CDR3 in DNA: TGTGCCAGTAATGAGGGGGCCGTTAACACTGAAGCTTTCTTT. It yields the protein CASNEGAVNTEAFF.